Below are 18 T cell receptor beta chains sequenced from a single sample in a study of CD8 T cells in ankylosing spondylitis. Study conclusions and caveats: Ankylosing spondylitis blood appeared to carry a characteristic TCR beta motif of under ten highly homologous variants.

No antigens are known for them. Each CDR3 protein gets one entry after TCRdb re-called the 5' RACE reads with MiXCR. The data show 200,000 to 250,000 distinct CDR3 sequences, just under 7.5% seen once. Sequenced input: blood, either unsorted or a sorted T cell fraction (not recorded which). All receptors come from a male donor with ankylosing spondylitis.

The V gene is TRBV27, the J gene TRBJ2-7; the D is unclear. Trimming took off 0 bases at V and 0 bases at J, with 3 bases between the two ends. This CDR3 is built from 13 residues. Per germline, CDR1 MNHEY and CDR2 SMNVEV (reference sequence). The CDR3, as DNA: TGTGCCAGCAGTTTATCGACCTCCTACGAGCAGTACTTC. This codes for CASSLSTSYEQYF.

This clonotype was observed at least ten times. The CDR3 DNA sequence: TGTGCCTGGGGTGCGGGGACCTACGAGCAGTACTTC. This codes for CAWGAGTYEQYF. The chain links TRBV30 to TRBJ2-7; possibly TRBD2 for D (6 bases). The length of the CDR3 is 12 residues. Germline V gives CDR1 GTSNPN, CDR2 SVGIG (reference sequence). V lost 5 bases and J lost 2, with 10 bases in between.

The J gene is TRBJ1-2, the V gene TRBV29-1; D not certain. V lost 5 bases to trimming and J lost 0 bases, with 16 bases between them. Looked up from germline, CDR1 is SQVTM and CDR2 is ANQGSEA. The CDR3 sequence is 15 residues long. The CDR3 nucleotides read TGCAGCGTTATGGACCGGGCGACTACTAACTATGGCTACACCTTC. This translates into CSVMDRATTNYGYTF.

V usage is TRBV7-9 and J usage is TRBJ1-1; 8 bases fit TRBD1. This CDR3 has 12 amino acids. The germline CDR1 and CDR2 sequences are SEHNR and FQNEAQ (reference sequence). With V trimmed by 6 bases and J by 7 bases, 4 bases remained unmatched. This chain's CDR3 is CASSSGGIEAFF. In DNA, the CDR3 is TGTGCCAGCAGTTCAGGGGGCATTGAAGCTTTCTTT.

This clonotype occurred many times. The chain recombines TRBV7-3 with TRBJ2-7; D is possibly TRBD1 (6 bases). The V gene's germline CDR1 is SGHTA and CDR2 FQGTGA. The CDR3 has 15 residues. V shed 3 bases and J shed 0 bases, with 12 bases lying between them. The chain's CDR3 is CASSLGAGPSYEQYF. The CDR3 nucleotides read TGTGCCAGCAGCTTGGGGGCAGGACCCTCCTACGAGCAGTACTTC.

The chain joins TRBV20-1 to TRBJ1-5; a weak D match, TRBD1 (6 bases). CDR1 and CDR2 (germline): DFQATT, SNEGSKA (reference sequence). Trimming took 2 bases from V and 0 from J, leaving 8 bases between them. This CDR3 spans 14 amino acids. The CDR3: CSARYRDSNQPQHF. The CDR3 DNA sequence: TGCAGTGCTAGATACAGGGATAGCAATCAGCCCCAGCATTTT.

This rearrangement joins TRBV7-9 to TRBJ2-2; TRBD2 matches 10 bases. This CDR3 region has 16 residues. The germline gives CDR1 SEHNR, CDR2 FQNEAQ (reference sequence). V dropped 7 bases and J dropped 5; count of bases not matched to a gene: 10. The CDR3, as DNA: TGTGCCAGCATCCAAATTCTAGCGGGGGAGACCGGGGAGCTGTTTTTT. Translating it yields CASIQILAGETGELFF.

The chain uses TRBV28 and TRBJ2-2; the match to TRBD2 covers 8 bases. The CDR3 has 16 amino acids. V trimming: 7 bases; J trimming: 5 bases; junction bases outside the gene matches: 12. Germline CDR1 is MDHEN and CDR2 is SYDVKM. The CDR3 region is CASIRPGLELTGELFF. CDR3 DNA sequence: TGTGCCAGCATCAGACCGGGACTAGAGTTAACCGGGGAGCTGTTTTTT.

The gene calls are TRBV6-1 and TRBJ2-5, with 8 bases aligning to TRBD2. CDR1 is MNHNS, CDR2 SASEGT, per germline. V lost 6 bases to trimming and J lost 3 bases; unmatched junction nucleotides: 9. The CDR3 is 15 amino acids. Written as DNA, the CDR3 is TGTGCCAGCAGCCGACGGGAGGGATACGAAGAGACCCAGTACTTC. Translating gives CASSRREGYEETQYF.

In this sample, this clonotype turned up many times. V gene TRBV6-6 combines with J gene TRBJ2-1, with a tentative D call TRBD2 (6 bases). V was pared by 4 bases and J by 6 bases, with 10 bases between. Per germline, CDR1 MNHNY and CDR2 SVGAGI (reference sequence). The CDR3 contains 13 residues. The DNA of the CDR3 is TGTGCCAGCAGTTCCCCGGGAGCCAATGAGCAGTTCTTC. It is translated as CASSSPGANEQFF.

Ten or more counts support this clonotype. The chain recombines TRBV9 with TRBJ2-1; 8 bases map to TRBD2. Losses at the gene ends were 0 bases for V and 0 bases for J; bases not matched to a gene: 14. The CDR3 is 20 residues long. Germline-derived CDR1 and CDR2 are SGDLS and YYNGEE. The CDR3 DNA sequence: TGTGCCAGCAGCGTAGGAGTTAGCGGGATATCCCGCAGCTCCTACAATGAGCAGTTCTTC. Translated: CASSVGVSGISRSSYNEQFF.

This clonotype was counted ten times or more. This chain joins TRBV12-3 or TRBV12-4 and TRBJ2-7; D assignment may be TRBD1 or TRBD2 (5 bases each). V dropped 5 bases and J dropped 2 bases, with 10 bases sitting between them. This CDR3 contains 13 residues. The CDR3 region is CASSMGRPYEQYF. The CDR3 nucleotides read TGTGCCAGCAGTATGGGACGTCCCTACGAGCAGTACTTC.

This clonotype was observed a handful of times. The chain carries TRBV4-3 and TRBJ2-3; 7 bases match TRBD1. Trimming removed 0 bases from V and 3 bases from J; junction bases left unmatched: 3. The germline CDR1 and CDR2 sequences are LGHNA and YSLEER. The CDR3 totals 15 residues. The CDR3 spells CASSQDRGQTDTQYF. In DNA, the CDR3 is TGCGCCAGCAGCCAAGATCGGGGACAGACAGATACGCAGTATTTT.

This clonotype has a count of ten or more. The rearrangement links TRBV4-1 to TRBJ1-1; 7 bases are shared with TRBD1. Trimming removed 4 bases from V and 11 bases from J; junction bases left unmatched: 13. From germline, CDR1 is MGHRA and CDR2 YSYEKL. There are 14 residues in the CDR3. The CDR3: CASSPGQVLRWAFF. Here the CDR3 DNA reads TGCGCCAGCAGCCCTGGACAGGTTCTTCGTTGGGCTTTCTTT.

The gene calls are TRBV6-2 or TRBV6-3 and TRBJ2-7; no clear D gene. Trimming took off 0 bases at V and 2 bases at J, with 17 bases between the two ends. The CDR3 consists of 17 residues. Germline assignment: CDR1 MNHEY and CDR2 SVGEGT. The DNA of the CDR3 is TGTGCCAGCAGTTACTCGGCGTCGGCTGTCCCCCCCTACGAGCAGTACTTC. This encodes CASSYSASAVPPYEQYF.

There are many counts of this clonotype. The chain joins TRBV20-1 to TRBJ2-3; the D gene could be TRBD1 or TRBD2 (6 bases each). CDR3 size: 16 residues. Trimming left V 6 bases short and J 2 bases short, with 21 bases between. The germline CDR1 and CDR2 sequences are DFQATT and SNEGSKA (reference sequence). The CDR3 coding sequence is TGCAGTGCCAAAGGGGGACGGGAGCCGTTCACAGATACGCAGTATTTT. Encoded protein: CSAKGGREPFTDTQYF.

The J gene is TRBJ2-7, the V gene TRBV7-2; D is uncertain. The germline V and J ends were trimmed by 0 bases and 2 bases, with 5 bases remaining between them. Germline V CDR1 and CDR2: SGHTA, FQGNSA. CDR3 length: 13 residues. The CDR3 region has the DNA TGTGCCAGCAGCTTAGCAGGCCCCTACGAGCAGTACTTC. This encodes CASSLAGPYEQYF.

This clonotype has ten or more counts. J is TRBJ1-2 and V is TRBV7-2; D uncertain. CDR3 length equals 15 residues. Trimming took 1 base from V and 4 from J, leaving 13 bases between them. The germline V gene has CDR1 SGHTA and CDR2 FQGNSA. In nucleotides, the CDR3 is TGTGCCAGCAGCTTAGGTACAGACCCTATCTATGGCTACACCTTC. It specifies CASSLGTDPIYGYTF. Looking up the rest from reference TRBV7-2 and TRBJ1-2 gives the full variable domain: GAGVSQSPSNKVTEKGKDVELRCDPISGHTALYWYRQSLGQGLEFLIYFQGNSAPDKSGLPSDRFSAERTGGSVSTLTIQRTQQEDSAVYLCASSLGTDPIYGYTFGSGTRLTVV.